The rows below give T cell receptor beta chains drawn from one sample of a study of blood T cell repertoires in COVID-19. Clones were read by immunoSEQ multiplex PCR, and TCRdb kept only the in-frame ones, dropping some. The table records over 200,000 clones, over 75% of them present only once. The sample taken for sequencing was PBMCs or T cells enriched from blood (not recorded which). The receptors were gathered from a woman aged 25-40 years who had been exposed to COVID-19. CDR3s leave out the opening cysteine and the closing phenylalanine or tryptophan. Fields, in order: J gene, clone size, V gene, CDR3 protein. Expanded clones get a size class; other rows say once, few or many, or leave the size out.

TRBJ2-2	NA	TRBV10-3	AISEAGVTGELF
TRBJ2-3	NA	TRBV5-6	ASSSQTSGSTDTQY
TRBJ2-2	NA	TRBV21-1	ASPPSAVTGELF
TRBJ2-3	NA	TRBV7-9	ASSLGGLDTDTQY
TRBJ1-5	NA	TRBV25-1	ASSKQGEGQPQH
TRBJ1-2	few	TRBV10-3	AISARTERSYGYT
TRBJ1-5	NA	TRBV4-1	ASSSREGDQPQH
TRBJ1-1	NA	TRBV30	AWAPGMNTEAF
TRBJ1-2	once	TRBV3-1/TRBV3-2	ASSQVEGRGNYGYT
TRBJ2-1	NA	TRBV7-8	ASSLGRRGSYNEQF
TRBJ1-1	NA	TRBV27	ASKHLSVAMNTEAF
TRBJ1-2	NA	TRBV5-6	ASSNPRGGEVYGYT
TRBJ2-1	medium-sized	TRBV7-3	ATAQARGWRWYEQF
TRBJ2-7	NA	TRBV11-2	ASSLLAGSYEQY